The clone carrying this TCR beta chain occurred once. Only CD45RO-negative cells positively selected for CCR7 counted as naive CD8 cells, so terminally differentiated effector memory CD45RA+ cells were excluded. The sample comes from a study of shared clonotypes between healthy human individuals. Germline V gene lookup returns CDR1 LNHDA and CDR2 SQIVND (reference sequence). The length of the CDR3 is 15 residues. TCRdb's copy holds only in-frame clones and misses some; the assay was immunoSEQ multiplex PCR. The sample records more than 550,000 clones, roughly nine tenths being singletons. This TCR was sampled from a man aged 25 to 40 in good health. The V and J genes are TRBV19 and TRBJ1-3, with TRBD1 as a possible D gene (5 bases). The sample comprised naive CD8+ T cells sorted from blood. The DNA of the CDR3 is TGTGGTAGTTTGGGACCGCCGGACTCTGGAAACACCATATATTTT. This translates into CGSLGPPDSGNTIYF.